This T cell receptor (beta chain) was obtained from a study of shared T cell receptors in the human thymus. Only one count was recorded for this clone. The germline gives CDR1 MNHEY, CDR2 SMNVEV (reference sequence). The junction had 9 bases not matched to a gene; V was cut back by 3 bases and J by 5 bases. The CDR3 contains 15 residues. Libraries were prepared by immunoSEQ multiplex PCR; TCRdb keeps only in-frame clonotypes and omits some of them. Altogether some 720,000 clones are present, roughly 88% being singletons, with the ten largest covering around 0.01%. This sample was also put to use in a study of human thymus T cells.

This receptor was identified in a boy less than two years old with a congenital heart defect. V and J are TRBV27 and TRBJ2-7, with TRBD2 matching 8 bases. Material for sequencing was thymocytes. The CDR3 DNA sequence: TGTGCCAGCAGTTTGGAGTCGGGAGGGCCCAACGAGCAGTACTTC. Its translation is CASSLESGGPNEQYF.